This T cell receptor beta chain was recovered during a study of OX40 agonist ivuxolimab in advanced cancers. Study information: With ivuxolimab, an agonistic anti-OX40 (CD134) antibody, patients were treated. Dose-escalation subjects each had hepatocellular carcinoma, melanoma, renal cell or head and neck cancer. Patients were roughly 87% male with ages roughly 20 to 90, mean approximately 62.

Repertoires were generated with immunoSEQ multiplex PCR, while TCRdb's copy carries only in-frame clones and drops some. The table lists under 90,000 clones, approximately 89% of them singletons. Points from the study as a whole: Low normalized clonal expansion also occurred in some nonresponding patients.

A note on this clone: Antigen: not known.

The CDR3 sequence is 13 residues long. The V gene end was trimmed by 0 bases and the J gene end by 8 bases; junction bases not matched to a gene: 4. Germline V lookup: CDR1 SGHRS, CDR2 YFSETQ. V is TRBV5-1 and J is TRBJ1-1; 7 bases map to TRBD1. The starting material was CD4+ or CD8+ T cells sorted from blood, obtained in a trial of the OX40 agonist ivuxolimab. The TCR was taken from an adult with an advanced solid tumor such as melanoma, head and neck, liver or kidney cancer. The CDR3 region is CASSLVGDREAFF. The CDR3 DNA reads as TGCGCCAGCAGCTTGGTCGGGGACAGAGAAGCTTTCTTT. Using reference TRBV5-1 and TRBJ1-1 for the parts outside the CDR3, the full variable domain is KAGVTQTPRYLIKTRGQQVTLSCSPISGHRSVSWYQQTPGQGLQFLFEYFSETQRNKGNFPGRFSGRQFSNSRSEMNVSTLELGDSALYLCASSLVGDREAFFGQGTRLTVV.